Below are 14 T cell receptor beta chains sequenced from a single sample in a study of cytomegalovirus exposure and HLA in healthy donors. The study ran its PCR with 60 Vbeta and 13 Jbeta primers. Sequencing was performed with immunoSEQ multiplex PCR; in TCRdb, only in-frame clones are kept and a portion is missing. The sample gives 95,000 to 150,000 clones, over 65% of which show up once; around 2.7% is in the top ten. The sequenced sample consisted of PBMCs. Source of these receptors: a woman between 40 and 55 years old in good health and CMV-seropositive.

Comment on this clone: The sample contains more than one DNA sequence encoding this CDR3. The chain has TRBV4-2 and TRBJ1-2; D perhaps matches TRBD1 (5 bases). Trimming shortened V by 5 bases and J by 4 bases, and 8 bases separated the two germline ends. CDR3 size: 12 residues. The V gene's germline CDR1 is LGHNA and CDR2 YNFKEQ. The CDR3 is CASSDDSYGYTF. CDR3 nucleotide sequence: TGTGCCAGCAGCGACGACAGCTATGGCTACACCTTC.

The CDR3 here is CASSQDGLFQETQYF. The DNA of the CDR3 is TGCGCCAGCAGCCAAGATGGGCTGTTCCAAGAGACCCAGTACTTC. V and J are TRBV4-1 and TRBJ2-5; D is unresolved. From germline, CDR1 is MGHRA and CDR2 YSYEKL. The CDR3 spans 15 residues. V was pared by 0 bases and J by 1 base, with 9 bases between.

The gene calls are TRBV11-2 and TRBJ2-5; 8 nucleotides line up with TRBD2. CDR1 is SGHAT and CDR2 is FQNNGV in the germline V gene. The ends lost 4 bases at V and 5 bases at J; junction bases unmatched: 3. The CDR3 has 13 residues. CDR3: CASSSGLAETQYF. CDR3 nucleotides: TGTGCCAGCAGCTCAGGACTAGCCGAGACCCAGTACTTC.

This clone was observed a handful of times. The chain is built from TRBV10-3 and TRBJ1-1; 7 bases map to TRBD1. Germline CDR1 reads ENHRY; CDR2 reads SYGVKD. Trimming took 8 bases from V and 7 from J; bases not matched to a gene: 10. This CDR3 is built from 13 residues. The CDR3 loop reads CAIGQTGYGEAFF. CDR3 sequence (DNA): TGTGCCATCGGACAGACAGGGTACGGTGAAGCTTTCTTT.

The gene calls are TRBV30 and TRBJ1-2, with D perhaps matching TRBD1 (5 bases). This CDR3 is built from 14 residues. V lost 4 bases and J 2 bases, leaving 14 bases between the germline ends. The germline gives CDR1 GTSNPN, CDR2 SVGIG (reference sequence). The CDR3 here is CAWTWGGTNYGYTF. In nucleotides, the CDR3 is TGTGCCTGGACCTGGGGGGGGACCAACTATGGCTACACCTTC.

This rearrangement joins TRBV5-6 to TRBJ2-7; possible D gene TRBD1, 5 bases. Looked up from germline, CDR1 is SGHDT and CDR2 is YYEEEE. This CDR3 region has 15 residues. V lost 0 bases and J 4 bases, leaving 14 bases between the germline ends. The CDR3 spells CASSLVRQLTYEQYF. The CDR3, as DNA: TGTGCCAGCAGCTTGGTTAGACAGCTTACTTACGAGCAGTACTTC.

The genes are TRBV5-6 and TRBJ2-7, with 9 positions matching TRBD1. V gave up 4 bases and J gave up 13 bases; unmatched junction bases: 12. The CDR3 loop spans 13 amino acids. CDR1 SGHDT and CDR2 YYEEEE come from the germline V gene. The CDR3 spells CASSGGTGSDLYF. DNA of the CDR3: TGTGCCAGCAGCGGAGGGACAGGGTCGGACTTATACTTC.

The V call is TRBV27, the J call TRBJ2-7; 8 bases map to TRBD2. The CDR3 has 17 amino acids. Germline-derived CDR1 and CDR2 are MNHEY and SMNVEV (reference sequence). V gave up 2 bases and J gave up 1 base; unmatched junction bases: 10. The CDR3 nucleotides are TGTGCCAGCAGTTTAACCCACCGAGCGGGAGAGTCCTACGAGCAGTACTTC. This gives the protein CASSLTHRAGESYEQYF.

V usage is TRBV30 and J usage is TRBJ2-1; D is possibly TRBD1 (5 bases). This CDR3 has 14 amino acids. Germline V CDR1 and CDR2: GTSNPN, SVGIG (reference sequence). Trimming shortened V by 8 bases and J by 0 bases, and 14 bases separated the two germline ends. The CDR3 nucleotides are TGTGCCCTCAGGGTTTTAAGCTCCTACAATGAGCAGTTCTTC. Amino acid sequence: CALRVLSSYNEQFF.

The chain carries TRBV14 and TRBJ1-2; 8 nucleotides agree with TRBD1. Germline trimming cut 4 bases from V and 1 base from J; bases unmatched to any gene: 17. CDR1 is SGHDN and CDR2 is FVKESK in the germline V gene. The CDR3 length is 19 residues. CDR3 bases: TGTGCCAGCAGCCTCTTCCCCGTCACGGGACAGGCTTTTAACTATGGCTACACCTTC. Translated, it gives CASSLFPVTGQAFNYGYTF.

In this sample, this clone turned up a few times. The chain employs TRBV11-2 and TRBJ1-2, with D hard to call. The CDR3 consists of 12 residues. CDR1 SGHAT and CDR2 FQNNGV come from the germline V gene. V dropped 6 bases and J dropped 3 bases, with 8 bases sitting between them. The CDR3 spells CASRHRDYGYTF. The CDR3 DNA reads TGTGCCAGCAGGCACCGGGACTATGGCTACACCTTC.

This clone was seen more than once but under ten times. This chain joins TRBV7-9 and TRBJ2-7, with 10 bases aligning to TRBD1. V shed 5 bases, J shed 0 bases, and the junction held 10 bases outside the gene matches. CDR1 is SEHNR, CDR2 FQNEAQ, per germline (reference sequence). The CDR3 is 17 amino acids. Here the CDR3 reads CASSPFPGQGSSYEQYF. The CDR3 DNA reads TGTGCCAGCAGCCCATTTCCGGGACAGGGGTCCTCCTACGAGCAGTACTTC. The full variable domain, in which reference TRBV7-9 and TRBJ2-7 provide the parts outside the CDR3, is DTGVSQNPRHKITKRGQNVTFRCDPISEHNRLYWYRQTLGQGPEFLTYFQNEAQLEKSRLLSDRFSAERPKGSFSTLEIQRTEQGDSAMYLCASSPFPGQGSSYEQYFGPGTRLTVT.

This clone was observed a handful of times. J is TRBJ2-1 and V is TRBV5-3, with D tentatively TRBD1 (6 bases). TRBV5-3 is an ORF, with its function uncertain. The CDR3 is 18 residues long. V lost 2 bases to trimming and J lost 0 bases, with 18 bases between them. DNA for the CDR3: TGTGCCAGAAGCTTTTCCGGGACAATGGGGAGCTCCTACAATGAGCAGTTCTTC. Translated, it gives CARSFSGTMGSSYNEQFF.

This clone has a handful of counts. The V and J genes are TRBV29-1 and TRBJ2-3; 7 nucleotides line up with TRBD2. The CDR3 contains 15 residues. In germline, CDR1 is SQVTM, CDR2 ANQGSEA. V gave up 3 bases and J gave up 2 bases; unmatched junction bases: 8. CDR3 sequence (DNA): TGCAGCGTTGACCAGGCTAGCGGCAACACAGATACGCAGTATTTT. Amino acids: CSVDQASGNTDTQYF.